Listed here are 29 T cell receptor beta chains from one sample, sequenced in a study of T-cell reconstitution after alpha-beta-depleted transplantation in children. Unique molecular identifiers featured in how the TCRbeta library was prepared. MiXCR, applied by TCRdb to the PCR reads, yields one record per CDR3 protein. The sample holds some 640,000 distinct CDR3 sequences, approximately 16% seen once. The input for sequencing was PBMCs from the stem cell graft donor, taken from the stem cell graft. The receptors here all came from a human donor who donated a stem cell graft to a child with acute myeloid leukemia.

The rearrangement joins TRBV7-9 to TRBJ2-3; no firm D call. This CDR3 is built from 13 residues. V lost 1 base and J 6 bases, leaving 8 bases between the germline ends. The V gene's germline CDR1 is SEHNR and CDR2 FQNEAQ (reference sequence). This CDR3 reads CASSLESSDTQYF. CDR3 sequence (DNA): TGTGCCAGCAGCTTAGAGTCCTCCGATACGCAGTATTTT. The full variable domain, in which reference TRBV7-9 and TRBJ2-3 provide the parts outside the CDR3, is DTGVSQNPRHKITKRGQNVTFRCDPISEHNRLYWYRQTLGQGPEFLTYFQNEAQLEKSRLLSDRFSAERPKGSFSTLEIQRTEQGDSAMYLCASSLESSDTQYFGPGTRLTVL.

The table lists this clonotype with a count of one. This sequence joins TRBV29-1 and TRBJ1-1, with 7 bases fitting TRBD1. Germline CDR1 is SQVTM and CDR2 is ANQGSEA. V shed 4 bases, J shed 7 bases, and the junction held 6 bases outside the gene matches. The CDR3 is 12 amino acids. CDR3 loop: CSVASGQFEAFF. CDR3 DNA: TGCAGCGTTGCCTCGGGACAGTTTGAAGCTTTCTTT.

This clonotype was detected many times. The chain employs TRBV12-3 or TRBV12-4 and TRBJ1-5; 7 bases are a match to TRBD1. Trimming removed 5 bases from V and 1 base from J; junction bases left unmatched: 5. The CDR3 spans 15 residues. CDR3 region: CASSQGQLSNQPQHF. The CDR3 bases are TGTGCCAGCAGTCAGGGACAGTTGAGCAATCAGCCCCAGCATTTT.

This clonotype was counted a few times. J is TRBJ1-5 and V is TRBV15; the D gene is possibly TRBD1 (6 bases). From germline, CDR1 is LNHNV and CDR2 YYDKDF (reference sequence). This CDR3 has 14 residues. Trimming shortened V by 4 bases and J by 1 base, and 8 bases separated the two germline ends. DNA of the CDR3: TGTGCCACCAGCAAAGGACAGAGCAATCAGCCCCAGCATTTT. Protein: CATSKGQSNQPQHF. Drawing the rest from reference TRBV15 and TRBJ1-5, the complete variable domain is DAMVIQNPRYQVTQFGKPVTLSCSQTLNHNVMYWYQQKSSQAPKLLFHYYDKDFNNEADTPDNFQSRRPNTSFCFLDIRSPGLGDTAMYLCATSKGQSNQPQHFGDGTRLSIL.

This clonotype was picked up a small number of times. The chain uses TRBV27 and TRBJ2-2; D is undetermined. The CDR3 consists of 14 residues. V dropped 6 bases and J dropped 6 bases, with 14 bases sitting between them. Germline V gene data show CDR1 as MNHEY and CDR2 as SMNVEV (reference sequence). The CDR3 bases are TGTGCCAGCAGCCTCCAAGCCGGGCCCGGGGAGCTGTTTTTT. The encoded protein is CASSLQAGPGELFF.

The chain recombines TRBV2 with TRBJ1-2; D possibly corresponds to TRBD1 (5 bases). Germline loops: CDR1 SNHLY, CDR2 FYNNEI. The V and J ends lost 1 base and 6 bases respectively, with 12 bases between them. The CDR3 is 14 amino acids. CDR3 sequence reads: CASSEGGSVNGYTF. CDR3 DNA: TGTGCCAGCAGTGAAGGGGGGTCGGTAAATGGCTACACCTTC.

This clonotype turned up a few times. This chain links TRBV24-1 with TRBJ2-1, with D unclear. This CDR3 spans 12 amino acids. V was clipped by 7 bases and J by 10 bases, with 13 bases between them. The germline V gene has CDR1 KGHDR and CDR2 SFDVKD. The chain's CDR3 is CATRDLPGEQFF. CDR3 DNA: TGTGCCACCAGGGACCTGCCAGGCGAGCAGTTCTTC.

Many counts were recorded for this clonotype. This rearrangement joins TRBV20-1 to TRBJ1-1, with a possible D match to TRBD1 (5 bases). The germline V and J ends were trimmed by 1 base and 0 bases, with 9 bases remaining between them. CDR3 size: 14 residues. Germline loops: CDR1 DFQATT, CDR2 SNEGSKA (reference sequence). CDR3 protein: CSARGVGVNTEAFF. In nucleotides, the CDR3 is TGCAGTGCTAGAGGGGTAGGGGTGAACACTGAAGCTTTCTTT.

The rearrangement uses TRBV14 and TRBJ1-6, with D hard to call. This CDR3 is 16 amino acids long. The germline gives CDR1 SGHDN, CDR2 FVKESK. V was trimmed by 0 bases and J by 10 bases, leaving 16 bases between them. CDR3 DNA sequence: TGTGCCAGCAGCCAAGAAAGAACGGTTTTAGGGTCACCCCTCCACTTT. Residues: CASSQERTVLGSPLHF.

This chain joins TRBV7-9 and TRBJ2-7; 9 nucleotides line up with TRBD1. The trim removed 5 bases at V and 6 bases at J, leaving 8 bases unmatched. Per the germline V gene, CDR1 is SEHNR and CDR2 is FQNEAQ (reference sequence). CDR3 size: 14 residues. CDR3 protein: CASSAWTGEVEQYV. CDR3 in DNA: TGTGCCAGCAGCGCCTGGACAGGGGAGGTCGAGCAGTACGTC.

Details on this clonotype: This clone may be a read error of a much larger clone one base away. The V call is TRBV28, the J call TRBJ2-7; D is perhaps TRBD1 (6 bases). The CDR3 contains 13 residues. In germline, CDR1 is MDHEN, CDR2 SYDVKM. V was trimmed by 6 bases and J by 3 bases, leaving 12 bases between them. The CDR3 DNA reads TGTGCCAGCAGCCTGGCAGGGGTCTACGAGCAGTACGTC. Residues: CASSLAGVYEQYV.

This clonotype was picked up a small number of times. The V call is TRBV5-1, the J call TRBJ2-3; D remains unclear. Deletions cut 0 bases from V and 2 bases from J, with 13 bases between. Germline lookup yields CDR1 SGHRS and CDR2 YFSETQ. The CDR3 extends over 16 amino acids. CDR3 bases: TGCGCCAGCAGCTTGGTGGTAGCCCGTTACACAGATACGCAGTATTTT. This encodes CASSLVVARYTDTQYF.

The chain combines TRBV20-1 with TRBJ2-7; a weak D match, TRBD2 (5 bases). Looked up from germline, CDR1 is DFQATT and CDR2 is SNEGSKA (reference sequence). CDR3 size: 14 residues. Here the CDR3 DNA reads TGCTGTGCTAGAGATACCGGGAACCCCTACGAGCAGTACGTC. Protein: CCARDTGNPYEQYV.

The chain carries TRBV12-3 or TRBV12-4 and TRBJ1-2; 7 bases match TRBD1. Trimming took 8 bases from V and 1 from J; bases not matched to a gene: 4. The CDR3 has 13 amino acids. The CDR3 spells CASRGQFNYGYTF. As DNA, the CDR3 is TGTGCCAGCCGGGGACAGTTTAACTATGGCTACACCTTC.

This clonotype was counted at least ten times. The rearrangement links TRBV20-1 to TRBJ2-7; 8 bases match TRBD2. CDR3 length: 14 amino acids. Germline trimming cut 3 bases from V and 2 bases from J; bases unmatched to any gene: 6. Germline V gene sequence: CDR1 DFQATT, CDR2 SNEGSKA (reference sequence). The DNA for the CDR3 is TGCAGTGCTAGGATAGCGGGGCGCCCCTACGAGCAGTACTTC. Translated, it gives CSARIAGRPYEQYF.

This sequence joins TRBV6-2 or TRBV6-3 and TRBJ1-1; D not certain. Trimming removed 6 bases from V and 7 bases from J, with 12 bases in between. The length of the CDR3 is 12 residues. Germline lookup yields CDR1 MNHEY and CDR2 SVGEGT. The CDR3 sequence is CASREGIGEAFF. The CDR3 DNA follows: TGTGCCAGCAGAGAGGGAATCGGTGAAGCTTTCTTT.

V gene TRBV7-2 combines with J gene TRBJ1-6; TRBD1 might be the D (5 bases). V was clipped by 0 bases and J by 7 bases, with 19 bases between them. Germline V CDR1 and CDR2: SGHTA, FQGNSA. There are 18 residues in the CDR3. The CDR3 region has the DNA TGTGCCAGCAGCTTAGCAGGGGCGCGGACTAGTGGAAATTCACCCCTCCACTTT. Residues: CASSLAGARTSGNSPLHF.

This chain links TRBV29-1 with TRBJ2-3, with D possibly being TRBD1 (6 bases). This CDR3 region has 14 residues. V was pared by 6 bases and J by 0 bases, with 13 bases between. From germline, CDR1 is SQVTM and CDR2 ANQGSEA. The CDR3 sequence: CSVKTGTSTDTQYF. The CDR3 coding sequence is TGCAGCGTAAAAACAGGGACAAGCACAGATACGCAGTATTTT.

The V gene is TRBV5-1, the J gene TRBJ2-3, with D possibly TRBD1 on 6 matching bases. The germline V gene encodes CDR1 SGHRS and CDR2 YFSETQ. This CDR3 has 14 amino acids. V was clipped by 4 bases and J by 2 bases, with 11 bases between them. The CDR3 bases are TGCGCCAGCAGCCCGGACAGTCACACAGATACGCAGTATTTT. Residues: CASSPDSHTDTQYF.

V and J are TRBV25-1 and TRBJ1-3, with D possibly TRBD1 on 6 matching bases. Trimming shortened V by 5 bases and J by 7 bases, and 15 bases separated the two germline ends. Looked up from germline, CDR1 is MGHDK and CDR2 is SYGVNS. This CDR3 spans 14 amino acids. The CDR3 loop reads CASSQGTGFNTIYF. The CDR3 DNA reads TGTGCCAGCAGTCAGGGGACCGGGTTCAACACCATATATTTT.

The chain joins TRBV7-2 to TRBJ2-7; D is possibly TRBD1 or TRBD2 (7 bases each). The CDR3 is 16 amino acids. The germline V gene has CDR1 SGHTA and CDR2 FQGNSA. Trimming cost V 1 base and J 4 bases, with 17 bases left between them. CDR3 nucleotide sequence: TGTGCCAGCAGCTTAGGCCCCCAGGGGGGGTTATACGAGCAGTACTTC. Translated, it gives CASSLGPQGGLYEQYF. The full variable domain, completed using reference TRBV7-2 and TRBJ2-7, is GAGVSQSPSNKVTEKGKDVELRCDPISGHTALYWYRQSLGQGLEFLIYFQGNSAPDKSGLPSDRFSAERTGGSVSTLTIQRTQQEDSAVYLCASSLGPQGGLYEQYFGPGTRLTVT.

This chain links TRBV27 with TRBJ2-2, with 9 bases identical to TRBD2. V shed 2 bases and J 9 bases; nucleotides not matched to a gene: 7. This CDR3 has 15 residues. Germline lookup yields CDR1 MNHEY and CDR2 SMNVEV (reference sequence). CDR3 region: CASSLIAGASRELFF. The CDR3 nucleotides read TGTGCCAGCAGTTTAATAGCGGGGGCCTCTAGGGAGCTGTTTTTT.

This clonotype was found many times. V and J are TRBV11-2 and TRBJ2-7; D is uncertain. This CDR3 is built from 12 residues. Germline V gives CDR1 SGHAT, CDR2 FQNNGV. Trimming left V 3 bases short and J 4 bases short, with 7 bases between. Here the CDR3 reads CASSLVGYEQYV. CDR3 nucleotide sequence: TGTGCCAGCAGCTTGGTGGGGTACGAGCAGTACGTC.

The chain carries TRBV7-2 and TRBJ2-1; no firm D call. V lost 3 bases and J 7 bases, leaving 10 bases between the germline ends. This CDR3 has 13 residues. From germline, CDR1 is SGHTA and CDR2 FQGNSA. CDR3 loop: CASSFGSSNEQFF. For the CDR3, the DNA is TGTGCCAGCAGCTTCGGTAGCTCGAATGAGCAGTTCTTC.

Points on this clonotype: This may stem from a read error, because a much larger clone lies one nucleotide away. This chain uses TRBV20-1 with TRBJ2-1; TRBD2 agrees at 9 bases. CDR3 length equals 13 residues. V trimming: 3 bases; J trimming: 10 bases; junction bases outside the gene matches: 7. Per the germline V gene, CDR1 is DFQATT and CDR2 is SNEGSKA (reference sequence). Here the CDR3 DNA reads TGCAGTGCTAGGAAACCTAGCGGGACAGAGCAGTTCTTC. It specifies CSARKPSGTEQFF.

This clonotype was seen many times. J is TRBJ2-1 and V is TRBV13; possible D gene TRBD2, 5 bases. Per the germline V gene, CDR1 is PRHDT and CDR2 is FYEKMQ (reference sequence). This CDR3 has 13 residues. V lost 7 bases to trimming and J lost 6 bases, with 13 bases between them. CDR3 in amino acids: CASKTTNINEQFF. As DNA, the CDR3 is TGTGCCAGCAAGACTACTAATATCAATGAGCAGTTCTTC.

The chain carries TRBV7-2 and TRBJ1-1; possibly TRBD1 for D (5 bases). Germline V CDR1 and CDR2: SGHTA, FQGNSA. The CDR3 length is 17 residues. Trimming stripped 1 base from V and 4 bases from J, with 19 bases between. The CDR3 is CASSLVAWGSGGTEAFF. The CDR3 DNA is TGTGCCAGCAGCTTAGTAGCTTGGGGGTCGGGAGGCACTGAAGCTTTCTTT. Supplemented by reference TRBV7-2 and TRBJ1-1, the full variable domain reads GAGVSQSPSNKVTEKGKDVELRCDPISGHTALYWYRQSLGQGLEFLIYFQGNSAPDKSGLPSDRFSAERTGGSVSTLTIQRTQQEDSAVYLCASSLVAWGSGGTEAFFGQGTRLTVV.

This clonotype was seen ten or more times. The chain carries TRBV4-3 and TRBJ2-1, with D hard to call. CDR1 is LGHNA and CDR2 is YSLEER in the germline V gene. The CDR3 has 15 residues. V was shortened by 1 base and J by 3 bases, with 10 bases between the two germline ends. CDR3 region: CASSQVPGIYNEQFF. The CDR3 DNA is TGCGCCAGCAGCCAAGTCCCGGGTATCTACAATGAGCAGTTCTTC.

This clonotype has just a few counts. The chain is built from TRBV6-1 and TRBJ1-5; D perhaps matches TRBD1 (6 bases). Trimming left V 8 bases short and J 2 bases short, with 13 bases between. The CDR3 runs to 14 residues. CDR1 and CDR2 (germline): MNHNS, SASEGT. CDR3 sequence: CASASPGGNQPQHF. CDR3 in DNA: TGTGCCAGCGCCAGCCCAGGGGGCAATCAGCCCCAGCATTTT.